This T cell receptor (beta chain) stems from a study of glioma-infiltrating T cells after dendritic cell vaccination. This clone showed up just once. The immunoSEQ assay amplified TCRB CDR3 from up to 2 ug DNA. The method was immunoSEQ multiplex PCR; TCRdb's version includes in-frame clones alone and lacks a portion of them. The sample has about 65,000 clones, around nine tenths seen once. V dropped 6 bases and J dropped 0 bases, with 9 bases sitting between them. Germline values: CDR1 WNHNN, CDR2 SYGVQD (reference sequence). This CDR3 has 14 amino acids. Time point described: after dendritic cell vaccination, including at tumor progression/relapse. All glioblastoma patients lacked an isocitrate dehydrogenase mutation.

The V gene is TRBV10-1, the J gene TRBJ1-3, with a possible D match to TRBD1 (5 bases). The TCR sequence derives from a human donor with glioblastoma. The specimen comprised blood, sampled after dendritic cell vaccination. CDR3 coding DNA: TGCGCCAGCAGCTCGGACACCTCTGGAAACACCATATATTTT. This gives the protein CASSSDTSGNTIYF.